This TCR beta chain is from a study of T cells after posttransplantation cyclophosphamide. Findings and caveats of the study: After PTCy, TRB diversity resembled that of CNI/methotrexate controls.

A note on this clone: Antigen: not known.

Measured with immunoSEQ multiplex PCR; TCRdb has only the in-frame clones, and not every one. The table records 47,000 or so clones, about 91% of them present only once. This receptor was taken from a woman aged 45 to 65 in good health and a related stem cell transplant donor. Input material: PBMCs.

The CDR3 coding sequence is TGTGCCAGCAGCTCGTGGGGAGTTGATGAAAAACTGTTTTTT. Its protein is CASSSWGVDEKLFF. V and J are TRBV4-2 and TRBJ1-4; no firm D call. The CDR3 totals 14 residues. CDR1 is LGHNA and CDR2 is YNFKEQ in the germline V gene. V dropped 5 bases and J dropped 6 bases, with 13 bases sitting between them.